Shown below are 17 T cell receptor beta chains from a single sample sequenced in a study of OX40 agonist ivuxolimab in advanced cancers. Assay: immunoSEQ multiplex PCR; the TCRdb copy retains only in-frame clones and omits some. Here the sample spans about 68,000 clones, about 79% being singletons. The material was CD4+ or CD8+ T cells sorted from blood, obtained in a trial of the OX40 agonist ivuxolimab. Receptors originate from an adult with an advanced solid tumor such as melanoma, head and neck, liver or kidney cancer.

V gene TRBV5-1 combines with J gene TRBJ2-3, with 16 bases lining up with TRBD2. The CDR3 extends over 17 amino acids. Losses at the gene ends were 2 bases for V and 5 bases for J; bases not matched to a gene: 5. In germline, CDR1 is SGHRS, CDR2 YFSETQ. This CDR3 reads CASSFGTSGRVRDTQYF. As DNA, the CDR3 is TGCGCCAGCAGCTTCGGGACTAGCGGGAGGGTGCGAGATACGCAGTATTTT. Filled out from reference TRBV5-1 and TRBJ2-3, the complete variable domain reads KAGVTQTPRYLIKTRGQQVTLSCSPISGHRSVSWYQQTPGQGLQFLFEYFSETQRNKGNFPGRFSGRQFSNSRSEMNVSTLELGDSALYLCASSFGTSGRVRDTQYFGPGTRLTVL.

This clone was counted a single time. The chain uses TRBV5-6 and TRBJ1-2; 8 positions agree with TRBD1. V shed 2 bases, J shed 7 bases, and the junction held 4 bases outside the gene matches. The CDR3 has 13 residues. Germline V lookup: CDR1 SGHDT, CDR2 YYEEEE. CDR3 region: CASSFHRGSGYTF. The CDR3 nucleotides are TGTGCCAGCAGCTTCCACAGGGGGTCTGGCTACACCTTC.

The CDR3 nucleotides read TGTGCCAGCAGCCCGACTAGCGATGAGCAGTTCTTC. The encoded protein is CASSPTSDEQFF. The chain combines TRBV5-4 with TRBJ2-1; TRBD2 agrees at 8 bases. CDR3 size: 12 residues. In germline, CDR1 is SGHNT, CDR2 YYREEE (reference sequence). The J segment lost 8 bases and the V segment lost 4 bases, leaving 2 bases of the junction unmatched.

The chain's CDR3 is CASTRQLLSYEQYF. Written as DNA, the CDR3 is TGTGCCAGCACGAGACAGCTACTCTCCTACGAGCAGTACTTC. The V call is TRBV28, the J call TRBJ2-7, with D tentatively TRBD1 (5 bases). Trimming cost V 7 bases and J 0 bases, with 13 bases left between them. The germline V gene has CDR1 MDHEN and CDR2 SYDVKM. The length of the CDR3 is 14 residues.

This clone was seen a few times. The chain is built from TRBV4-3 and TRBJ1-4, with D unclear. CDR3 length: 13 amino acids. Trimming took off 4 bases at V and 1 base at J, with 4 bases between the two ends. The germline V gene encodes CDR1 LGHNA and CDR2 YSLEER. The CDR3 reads CASSPGTNEKLFF. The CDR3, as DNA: TGCGCCAGCAGCCCAGGAACTAATGAAAAACTGTTTTTT.

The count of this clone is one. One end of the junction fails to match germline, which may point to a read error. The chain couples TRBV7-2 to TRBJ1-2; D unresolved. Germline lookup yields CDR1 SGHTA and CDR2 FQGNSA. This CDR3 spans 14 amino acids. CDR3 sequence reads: CASSLSPATRAPIF. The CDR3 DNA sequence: TGTGCCAGCAGCTTATCACCTGCTACGAGGGCTCCCATCTTC.

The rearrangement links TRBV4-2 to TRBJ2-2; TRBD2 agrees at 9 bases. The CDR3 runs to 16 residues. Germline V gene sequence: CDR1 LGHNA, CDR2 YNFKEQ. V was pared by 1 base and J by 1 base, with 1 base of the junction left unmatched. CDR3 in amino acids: CASSQGLAENTGELFF. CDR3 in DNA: TGTGCCAGCAGCCAAGGACTAGCGGAGAACACCGGGGAGCTGTTTTTT.

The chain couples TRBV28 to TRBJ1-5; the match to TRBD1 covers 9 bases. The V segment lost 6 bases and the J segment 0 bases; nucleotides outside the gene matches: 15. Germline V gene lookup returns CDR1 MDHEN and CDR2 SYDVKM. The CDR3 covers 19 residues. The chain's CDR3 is CASSSNRRTGAYSNQPQHF. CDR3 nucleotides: TGTGCCAGCAGCTCGAATCGACGGACAGGGGCATATAGCAATCAGCCCCAGCATTTT.

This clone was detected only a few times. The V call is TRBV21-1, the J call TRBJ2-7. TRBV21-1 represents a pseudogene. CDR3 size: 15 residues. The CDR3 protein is CASSKLGPGPYEQYF. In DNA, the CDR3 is TGTGCCAGCAGCAAATTAGGACCAGGACCCTACGAGCAGTACTTC.

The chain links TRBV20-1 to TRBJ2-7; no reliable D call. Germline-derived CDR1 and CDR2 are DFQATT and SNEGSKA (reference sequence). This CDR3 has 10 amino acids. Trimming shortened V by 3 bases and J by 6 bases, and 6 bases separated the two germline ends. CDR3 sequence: CSASIREQYF. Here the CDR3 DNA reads TGCAGTGCTAGTATCCGCGAGCAGTACTTC.

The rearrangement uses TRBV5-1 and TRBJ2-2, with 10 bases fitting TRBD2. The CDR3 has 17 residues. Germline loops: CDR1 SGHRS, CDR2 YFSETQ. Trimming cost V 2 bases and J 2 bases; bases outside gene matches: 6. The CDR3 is CASSLLPSGSNTGELFF. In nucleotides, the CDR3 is TGCGCCAGCAGCTTACTCCCTAGCGGGAGCAACACCGGGGAGCTGTTTTTT.

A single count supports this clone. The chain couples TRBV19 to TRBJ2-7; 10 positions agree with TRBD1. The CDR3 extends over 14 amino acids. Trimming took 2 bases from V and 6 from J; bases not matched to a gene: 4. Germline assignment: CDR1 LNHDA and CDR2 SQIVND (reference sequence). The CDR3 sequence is CASSIIGTGAEQYF. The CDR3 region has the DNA TGTGCCAGTAGTATAATCGGGACAGGGGCCGAGCAGTACTTC.

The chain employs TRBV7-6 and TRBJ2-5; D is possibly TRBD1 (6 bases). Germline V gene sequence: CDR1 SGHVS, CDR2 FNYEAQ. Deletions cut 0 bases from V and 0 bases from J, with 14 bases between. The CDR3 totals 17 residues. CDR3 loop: CASSLALTGSNQETQYF. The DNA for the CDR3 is TGTGCCAGCAGCTTAGCTTTGACAGGCTCGAACCAAGAGACCCAGTACTTC.

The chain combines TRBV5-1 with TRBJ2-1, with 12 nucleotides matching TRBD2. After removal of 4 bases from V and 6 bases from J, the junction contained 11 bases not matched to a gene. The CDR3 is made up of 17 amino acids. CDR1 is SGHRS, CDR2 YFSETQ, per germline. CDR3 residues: CASSLDASGRASNEQFF. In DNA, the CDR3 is TGCGCCAGCAGCCTGGATGCTAGCGGGAGGGCCTCCAATGAGCAGTTCTTC.

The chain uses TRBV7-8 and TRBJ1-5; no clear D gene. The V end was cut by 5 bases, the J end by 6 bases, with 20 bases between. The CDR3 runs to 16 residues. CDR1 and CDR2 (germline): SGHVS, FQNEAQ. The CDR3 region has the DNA TGTGCCAGCAGCCCTCAAAGATCCCCTCGCAGTCAGCCCCAGCATTTT. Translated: CASSPQRSPRSQPQHF.

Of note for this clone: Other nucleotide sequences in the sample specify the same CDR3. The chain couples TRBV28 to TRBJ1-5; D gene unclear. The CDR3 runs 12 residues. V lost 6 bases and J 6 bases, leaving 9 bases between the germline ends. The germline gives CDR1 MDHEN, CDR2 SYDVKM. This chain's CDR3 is CASSPRAQPQHF. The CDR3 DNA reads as TGTGCCAGCAGCCCTAGGGCTCAGCCCCAGCATTTT.

The CDR3 reads CASSQPGDTQYF. In nucleotides, the CDR3 is TGTGCCAGCAGCCAACCGGGGGATACGCAGTATTTT. The rearrangement uses TRBV4-2 and TRBJ2-3; D is possibly TRBD2 (5 bases). Germline CDR1 reads LGHNA; CDR2 reads YNFKEQ. Deletions cut 2 bases from V and 6 bases from J, with 6 bases between. The CDR3 runs 12 residues.